This T cell receptor (beta chain) was recorded in a study of cytomegalovirus exposure and HLA in healthy donors. General study findings and limits: As a later analysis revealed, most CMV-associated TCR beta chains appeared HLA-restricted. Trimming of TCR beta V- and J-genes showed a link, identified in a later analysis, to a missense DCLRE1C variant.

This CDR3 has 14 residues. Trimming took off 2 bases at V and 4 bases at J, with 10 bases between the two ends. Germline lookup yields CDR1 MNHNS and CDR2 SASEGT. PCR used 60 Vbeta primers and 13 Jbeta primers. TCRdb's table, derived via immunoSEQ multiplex PCR, lists solely in-frame clones and lacks some. The sample contains about 130,000 clones, around 75% of which appear only once. As to this clone: Its antigen is as yet unknown.

The chain joins TRBV6-1 to TRBJ2-3; D possibly corresponds to TRBD1 (6 bases). The sequencing sample was made of PBMCs. The sequence was obtained from a man aged 30-40 years in good health and CMV-seronegative. This chain's CDR3 is CASSEIAGADTQYF. DNA for the CDR3: TGTGCCAGCAGTGAAATTGCAGGGGCAGATACGCAGTATTTT.